This T cell receptor (beta chain) stems from a study of OX40 agonist ivuxolimab in advanced cancers. Study-wide context: The patients received agonistic anti-OX40 (CD134) antibody ivuxolimab. About 44% of patients had received prior checkpoint inhibitor therapy. Three patients, one with hepatocellular carcinoma and two with cutaneous melanoma, responded partially. Study-wide results and limits: Some nonresponders also had low normalized T-cell clonal expansion.

V was shortened by 3 bases and J by 9 bases, with 9 bases between the two germline ends. This CDR3 is built from 12 residues. Per germline, CDR1 ENHRY and CDR2 SYGVKD. Sequenced by immunoSEQ multiplex PCR; TCRdb stores in-frame clones only, minus some. This sample carries around 70,000 clones, around 81% of them seen once, and the ten largest clones take over 4.5%. In its sample, this clone was seen a few times. Its antigen is unknown. The V call is TRBV10-3, the J call TRBJ2-4; either TRBD1 or TRBD2 may supply D (5 bases each). The material sequenced was CD4+ or CD8+ T cells sorted from blood, taken in a trial of the OX40 agonist ivuxolimab. The clonotype was recovered from an adult with an advanced solid tumor such as melanoma, head and neck, liver or kidney cancer. The CDR3 region is CAISDRGSIQYF. CDR3 sequence (DNA): TGTGCCATCAGTGATCGGGGCAGCATTCAGTACTTC.